This is a list of T cell receptor beta chains from one sample in a study of blood T cells in healthy people across ages. In TCRdb, the 5' RACE reads were re-called with MiXCR into one record per CDR3 protein. In the table there are around 750,000 distinct CDR3 sequences, roughly 50% of which are singletons. Input material: blood. All receptors come from a man aged 80 or over in good health. Each CDR3 is given with its conserved first and last residue. D genes are given only for firm matches. Expanded clones get a size class; other rows say once, few or many, or leave the size out.

>TRBJ2-1|TRBD2|TRBV13|-
TGTGCCAGCCGGCGGATAGCGGGCGGGAGCAATGAGCAGTTCTTC
CASRRIAGGSNEQFF
>TRBJ2-1|TRBD2|TRBV7-9|-
TGTGCCAGCAGCACTTCAGCGGGGGAGTACAATGAGCAGTTCTTC
CASSTSAGEYNEQFF
>TRBJ1-2|TRBD1|TRBV29-1|-
TGCAGCGGAAGTTTTGGACAGGGGAGAGGCTACACCTTC
CSGSFGQGRGYTF
>TRBJ2-7|TRBD2|TRBV4-2|-
TGTGCCAGCAGCCAAGCCGCGGGAGGGCTGAACAATGAGCAGTACTTC
CASSQAAGGLNNEQYF
>TRBJ1-2|-|TRBV3-1|-
TGTGCCAGCAGCCTCCGGAGAGTGACTTATGGCTACACCTTC
CASSLRRVTYGYTF
>TRBJ2-1|-|TRBV7-2|-
TGTGCCAGCAACCAATACAGAGTAGAGACCCAGTTCTTC
CASNQYRVETQFF
>TRBJ1-6|TRBD1|TRBV5-1|-
TGCGCCAGCAGCCCCAGGACAGGGTATAATTCACCCCTCCACTTT
CASSPRTGYNSPLHF
>TRBJ1-4|-|TRBV7-2|-
TGTGCCAGCAGGTCGCAGGGGACTAATGAAAAACTGTTTTTT
CASRSQGTNEKLFF
>TRBJ1-1|-|TRBV20-1|-
TGCAGTGCTAGTGCTTCTGTGGGGGGACAAGCTTTCTTT
CSASASVGGQAFF
>TRBJ2-7|TRBD2|TRBV5-8|-
TGCGCCAGCAGCTTGGCGTTCGCGGGAGGCCTCTCCTACGAGCAGTACTTC
CASSLAFAGGLSYEQYF
>TRBJ1-4|-|TRBV7-6|-
TGTGCCAGCAGCACACGATCAGCAACTAATGAAAAACTGTTTTTT
CASSTRSATNEKLFF
>TRBJ1-4|-|TRBV29-1|-
TGCAGCGTTGAAGGGGGGTCTTACGATGAAAAACTGTTTTTT
CSVEGGSYDEKLFF
>TRBJ2-3|-|TRBV20-1|-
TGCAGTGCTAGAGGACACGCAGATACGCAGTATTTT
CSARGHADTQYF
>TRBJ2-3|-|TRBV27|few
TGTGCCAGCAGTTGGAGGGGCACAGATACGCAGTATTTT
CASSWRGTDTQYF
>TRBJ2-5|-|TRBV5-1|-
TGCGCCAGCAGCTCAGCAGGGCAGATTCAAGAGACCCAGTACTTC
CASSSAGQIQETQYF
>TRBJ2-1|-|TRBV28|-
TGTGCCACCGGGCGAGCCGCGTACAATGAGCAGTTCTTC
CATGRAAYNEQFF
>TRBJ2-7|-|TRBV20-1|-
TGCAGTGTCTCAAGGCGGGCCAGCTCCTACGAGCAGTACTTC
CSVSRRASSYEQYF
>TRBJ2-5|TRBD2|TRBV14|-
TGTGCCAGCAGCCATACACTAGCGGGAGGGGATTCGACCCAGTACTTC
CASSHTLAGGDSTQYF
>TRBJ2-7|TRBD1|TRBV28|-
TGTGCCAGCAGTTTATCGGACAGGGGAGGGAACGAGCAGTACTTC
CASSLSDRGGNEQYF
>TRBJ2-1|-|TRBV20-1|once
TGCAGTGCTGAGACTCCTAGCTCCTACAATGAGCAGTTCTTC
CSAETPSSYNEQFF
>TRBJ2-7|-|TRBV12-3/TRBV12-4|-
TGTGCCAGCAGACGCCGGGACACGGACTACGAGCAGTACTTC
CASRRRDTDYEQYF
>TRBJ2-5|-|TRBV28|few
TGTGCCAGCAGTACCTCCACACTGACCCAGTACTTC
CASSTSTLTQYF
>TRBJ2-5|-|TRBV6-1|-
TGTGCCAGCAGTGAAGAATGGGAGACCCAGTACTTC
CASSEEWETQYF
>TRBJ2-4|-|TRBV25-1|-
TGTGCCAGCAGTGAGGGTGGGCTAGCCAAAAACATTCAGTACTTC
CASSEGGLAKNIQYF
>TRBJ1-2|-|TRBV12-3/TRBV12-4|once
TGTGCCAGCAGTTTGATCAGGGGCGGTGGCTACACCTTC
CASSLIRGGGYTF
>TRBJ2-7|TRBD2|TRBV6-6|-
TGTGCCACCTTAGCGGGCGGGGGGTCCGAGCAGTACTTC
CATLAGGGSEQYF
>TRBJ2-7|TRBD2|TRBV5-1|few
TGTGCCAGCAGCTCAGGGACTAGCGGGACCTACGAGCAGTACTTC
CASSSGTSGTYEQYF
>TRBJ2-4|TRBD1|TRBV10-3|-
TGTGCCATCAGTGAACAGGGGCCATTGAATGGGGAGCAGTACTTC
CAISEQGPLNGEQYF
>TRBJ2-7|-|TRBV7-8|-
TGTGCCAGCAGCTTAGCTTATAGGGGGGACGAGCAGTACTTC
CASSLAYRGDEQYF
>TRBJ2-7|TRBD1|TRBV28|-
TGTGCCAGCGATGACAGGGGGTTGGGGACCTACGAGCAGTACTTC
CASDDRGLGTYEQYF
>TRBJ2-4|-|TRBV7-8|-
TGTGCCAGCAGCTTGGGGATTACCAAAAACATTCAGTACTTC
CASSLGITKNIQYF
>TRBJ2-3|-|TRBV11-2|-
TGTGCCAGCAGCTTAGGACACCGGGATCTGGTGTATTTT
CASSLGHRDLVYF
>TRBJ2-1|TRBD2|TRBV10-3|-
TGTGCCATCAGTGAGTCAGGGAGCGGGGGCTACAATGAGCAGTTCTTC
CAISESGSGGYNEQFF